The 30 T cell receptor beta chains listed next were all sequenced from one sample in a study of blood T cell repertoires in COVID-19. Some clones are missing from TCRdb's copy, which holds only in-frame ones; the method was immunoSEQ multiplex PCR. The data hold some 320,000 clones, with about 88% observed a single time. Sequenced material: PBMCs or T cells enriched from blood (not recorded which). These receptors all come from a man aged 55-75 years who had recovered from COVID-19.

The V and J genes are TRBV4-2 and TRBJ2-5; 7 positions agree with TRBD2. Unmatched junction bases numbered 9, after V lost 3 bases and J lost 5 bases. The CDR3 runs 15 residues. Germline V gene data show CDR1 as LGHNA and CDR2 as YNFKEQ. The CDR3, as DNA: TGTGCCAGCAGCCAGATTCTAGGGCGGGGGGAGACCCAGTACTTC. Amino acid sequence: CASSQILGRGETQYF.

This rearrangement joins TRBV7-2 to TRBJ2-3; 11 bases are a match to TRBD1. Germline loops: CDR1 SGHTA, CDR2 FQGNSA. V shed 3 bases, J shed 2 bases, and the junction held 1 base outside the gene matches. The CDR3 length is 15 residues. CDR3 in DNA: TGTGCCAGCAGCTTCGGACAGGGGGCCACAGATACGCAGTATTTT. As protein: CASSFGQGATDTQYF.

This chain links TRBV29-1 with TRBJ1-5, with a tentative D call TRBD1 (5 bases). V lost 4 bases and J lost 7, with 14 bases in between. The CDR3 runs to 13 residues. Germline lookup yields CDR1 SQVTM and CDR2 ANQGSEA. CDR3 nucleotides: TGCAGCGTTGGTCTTGGACAAGGGCAGCCCCAGCATTTT. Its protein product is CSVGLGQGQPQHF.

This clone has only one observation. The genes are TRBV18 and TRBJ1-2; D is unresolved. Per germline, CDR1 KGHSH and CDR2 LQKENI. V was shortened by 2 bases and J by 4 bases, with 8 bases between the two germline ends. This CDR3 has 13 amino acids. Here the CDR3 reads CASSPGTFYGYTF. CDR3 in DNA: TGTGCCAGCTCACCAGGCACCTTCTATGGCTACACCTTC.

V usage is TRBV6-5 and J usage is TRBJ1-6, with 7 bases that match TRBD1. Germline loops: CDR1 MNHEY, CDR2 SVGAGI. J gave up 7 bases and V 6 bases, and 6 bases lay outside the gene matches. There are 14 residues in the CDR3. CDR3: CASRTRQGNSPLHF. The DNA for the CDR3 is TGTGCCAGCAGAACGCGACAGGGCAATTCACCCCTCCACTTT.

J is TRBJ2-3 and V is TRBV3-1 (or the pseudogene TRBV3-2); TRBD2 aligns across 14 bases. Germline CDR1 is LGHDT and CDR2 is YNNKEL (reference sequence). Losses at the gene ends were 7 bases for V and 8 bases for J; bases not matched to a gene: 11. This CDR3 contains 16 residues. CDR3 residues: CASNYGLAGGPGTQYF. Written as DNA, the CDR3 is TGTGCCAGCAACTACGGACTAGCGGGAGGCCCGGGTACGCAGTATTTT.

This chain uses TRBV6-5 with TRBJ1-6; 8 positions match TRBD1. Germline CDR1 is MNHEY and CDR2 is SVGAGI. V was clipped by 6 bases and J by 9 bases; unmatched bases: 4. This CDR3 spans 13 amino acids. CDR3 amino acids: CASRPGGFSPLHF. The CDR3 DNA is TGTGCCAGCAGACCAGGGGGCTTTTCACCCCTCCACTTT.

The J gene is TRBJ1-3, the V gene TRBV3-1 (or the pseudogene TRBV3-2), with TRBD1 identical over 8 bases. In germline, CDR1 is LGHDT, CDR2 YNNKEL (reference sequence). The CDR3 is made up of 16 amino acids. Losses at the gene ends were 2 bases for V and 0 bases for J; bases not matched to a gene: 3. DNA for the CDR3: TGTGCCAGCAGCCAATTTACAGGGGGCTCTGGAAACACCATATATTTT. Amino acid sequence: CASSQFTGGSGNTIYF.

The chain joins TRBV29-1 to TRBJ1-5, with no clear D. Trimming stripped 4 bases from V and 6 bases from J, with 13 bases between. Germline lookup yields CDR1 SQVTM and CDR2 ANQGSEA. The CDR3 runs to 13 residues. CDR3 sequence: CSVVKGRGQPQHF. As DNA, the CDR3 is TGCAGCGTTGTGAAAGGCCGGGGTCAGCCCCAGCATTTT.

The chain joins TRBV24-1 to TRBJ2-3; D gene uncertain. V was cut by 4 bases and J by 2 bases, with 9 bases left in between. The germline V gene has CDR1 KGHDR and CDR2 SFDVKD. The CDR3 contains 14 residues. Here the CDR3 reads CATSEAGLTDTQYF. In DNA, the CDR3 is TGTGCCACCAGTGAGGCAGGCCTCACAGATACGCAGTATTTT.

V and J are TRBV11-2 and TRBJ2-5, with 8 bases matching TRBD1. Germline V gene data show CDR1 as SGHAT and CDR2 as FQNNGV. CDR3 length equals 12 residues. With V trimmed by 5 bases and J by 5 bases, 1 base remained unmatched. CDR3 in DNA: TGTGCCAGCAGCAACAGGGGGGAGACCCAGTACTTC. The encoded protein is CASSNRGETQYF.

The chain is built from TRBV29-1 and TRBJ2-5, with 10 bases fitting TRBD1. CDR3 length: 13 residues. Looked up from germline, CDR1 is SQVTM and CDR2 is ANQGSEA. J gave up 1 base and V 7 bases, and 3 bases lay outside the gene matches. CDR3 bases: TGCAGCGCCTGGACAGGGGGCCAAGAGACCCAGTACTTC. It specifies CSAWTGGQETQYF.

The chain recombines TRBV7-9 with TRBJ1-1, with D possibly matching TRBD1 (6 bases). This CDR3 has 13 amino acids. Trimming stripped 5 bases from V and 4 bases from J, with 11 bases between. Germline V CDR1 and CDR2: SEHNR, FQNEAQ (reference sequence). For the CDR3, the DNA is TGTGCCAGCAGCGCAGCCAGGGGCACTGAAGCTTTCTTT. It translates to CASSAARGTEAFF.

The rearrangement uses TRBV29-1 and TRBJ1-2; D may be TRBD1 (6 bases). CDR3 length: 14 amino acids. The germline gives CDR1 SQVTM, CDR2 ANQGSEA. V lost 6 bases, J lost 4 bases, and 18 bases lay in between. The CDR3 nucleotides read TGCAGCGTCGGGGGGGGGCCCATAGGCTATGGCTACACCTTC. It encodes CSVGGGPIGYGYTF. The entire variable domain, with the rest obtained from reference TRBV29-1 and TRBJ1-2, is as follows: SAVISQKPSRDICQRGTSLTIQCQVDSQVTMMFWYRQQPGQSLTLIATANQGSEATYESGFVIDKFPISRPNLTFSTLTVSNMSPEDSSIYLCSVGGGPIGYGYTFGSGTRLTVV.

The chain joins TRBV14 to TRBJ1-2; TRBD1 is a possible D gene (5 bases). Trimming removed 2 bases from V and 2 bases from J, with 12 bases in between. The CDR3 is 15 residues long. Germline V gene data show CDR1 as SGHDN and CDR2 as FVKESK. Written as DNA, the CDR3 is TGTGCCAGCAGCCAAATCCCAGGGTCCAACTATGGCTACACCTTC. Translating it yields CASSQIPGSNYGYTF.

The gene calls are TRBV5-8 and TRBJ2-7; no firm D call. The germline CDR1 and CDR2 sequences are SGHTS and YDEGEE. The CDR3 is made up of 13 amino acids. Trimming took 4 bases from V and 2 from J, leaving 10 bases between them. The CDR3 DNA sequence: TGTGCCAGCAGCCCTGACATTCCCTACGAGCAGTACTTC. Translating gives CASSPDIPYEQYF.

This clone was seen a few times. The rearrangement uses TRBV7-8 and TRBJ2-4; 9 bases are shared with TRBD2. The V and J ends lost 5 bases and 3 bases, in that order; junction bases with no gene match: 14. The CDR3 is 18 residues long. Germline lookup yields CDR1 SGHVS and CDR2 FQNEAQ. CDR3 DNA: TGTGCCAGCAGCCCCGCTTGGCGGGAGGGTGGAGGCAAAAACATTCAGTACTTC. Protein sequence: CASSPAWREGGGKNIQYF. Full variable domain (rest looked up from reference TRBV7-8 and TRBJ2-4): GAGVSQSPRYKVAKRGQDVALRCDPISGHVSLFWYQQALGQGPEFLTYFQNEAQLDKSGLPSDRFFAERPEGSVSTLKIQRTQQEDSAVYLCASSPAWREGGGKNIQYFGAGTRLSVL.

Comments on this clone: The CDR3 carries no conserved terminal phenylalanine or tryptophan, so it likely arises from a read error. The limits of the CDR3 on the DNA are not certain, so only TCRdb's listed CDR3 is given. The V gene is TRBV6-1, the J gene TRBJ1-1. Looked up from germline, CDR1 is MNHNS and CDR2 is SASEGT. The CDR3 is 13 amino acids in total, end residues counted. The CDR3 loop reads CASSEDWLAAGVV.

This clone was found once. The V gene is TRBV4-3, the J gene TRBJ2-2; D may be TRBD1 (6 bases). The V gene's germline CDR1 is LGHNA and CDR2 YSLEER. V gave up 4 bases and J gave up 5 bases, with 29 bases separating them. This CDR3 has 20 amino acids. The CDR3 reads CASSLDPGYGDISRTGELFF. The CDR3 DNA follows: TGCGCCAGCAGCCTAGATCCGGGCTACGGGGACATTTCAAGAACCGGGGAGCTGTTTTTT.

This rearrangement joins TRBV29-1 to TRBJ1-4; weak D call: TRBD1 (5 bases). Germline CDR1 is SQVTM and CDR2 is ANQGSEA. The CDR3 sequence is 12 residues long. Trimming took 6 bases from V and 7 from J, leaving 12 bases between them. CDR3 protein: CSVRGGSEKLFF. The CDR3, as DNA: TGCAGCGTCCGGGGGGGAAGTGAAAAACTGTTTTTT.

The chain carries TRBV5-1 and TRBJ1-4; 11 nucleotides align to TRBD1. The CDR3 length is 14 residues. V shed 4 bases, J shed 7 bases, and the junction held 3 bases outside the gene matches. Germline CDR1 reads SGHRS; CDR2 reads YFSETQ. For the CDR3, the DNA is TGCGCCAGCAGCCTCGGGACAGGGGGTGAAAAACTGTTTTTT. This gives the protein CASSLGTGGEKLFF.

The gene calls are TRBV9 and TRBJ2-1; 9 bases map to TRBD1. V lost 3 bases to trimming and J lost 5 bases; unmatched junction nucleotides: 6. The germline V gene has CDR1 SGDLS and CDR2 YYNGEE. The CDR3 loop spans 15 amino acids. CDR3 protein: CASSATGTGNNEQFF. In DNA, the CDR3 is TGTGCCAGCAGCGCCACCGGGACAGGGAACAATGAGCAGTTCTTC. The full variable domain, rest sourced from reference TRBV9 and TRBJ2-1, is DSGVTQTPKHLITATGQRVTLRCSPRSGDLSVYWYQQSLDQGLQFLIQYYNGEERAKGNILERFSAQQFPDLHSELNLSSLELGDSALYFCASSATGTGNNEQFFGPGTRLTVL.

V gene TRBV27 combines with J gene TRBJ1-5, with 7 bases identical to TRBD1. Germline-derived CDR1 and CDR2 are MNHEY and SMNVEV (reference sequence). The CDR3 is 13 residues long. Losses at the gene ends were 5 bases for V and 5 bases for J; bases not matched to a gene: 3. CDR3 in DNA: TGTGCCAGCAGTCGGACAGGAGATCAGCCCCAGCATTTT. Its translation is CASSRTGDQPQHF.

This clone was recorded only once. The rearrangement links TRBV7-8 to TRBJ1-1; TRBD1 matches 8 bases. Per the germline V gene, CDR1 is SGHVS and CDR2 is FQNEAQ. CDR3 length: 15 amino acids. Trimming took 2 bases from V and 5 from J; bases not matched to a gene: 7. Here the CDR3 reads CASSLMQGAWTEAFF. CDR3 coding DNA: TGTGCCAGCAGCTTAATGCAGGGGGCTTGGACTGAAGCTTTCTTT.

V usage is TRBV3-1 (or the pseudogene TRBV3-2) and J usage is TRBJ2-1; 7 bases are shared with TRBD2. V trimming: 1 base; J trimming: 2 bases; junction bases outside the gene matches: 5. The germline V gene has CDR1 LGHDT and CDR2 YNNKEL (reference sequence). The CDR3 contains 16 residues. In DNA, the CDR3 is TGTGCCAGCAGCCAAGCCTCGGCGGGGGCCTACAATGAGCAGTTCTTC. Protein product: CASSQASAGAYNEQFF.

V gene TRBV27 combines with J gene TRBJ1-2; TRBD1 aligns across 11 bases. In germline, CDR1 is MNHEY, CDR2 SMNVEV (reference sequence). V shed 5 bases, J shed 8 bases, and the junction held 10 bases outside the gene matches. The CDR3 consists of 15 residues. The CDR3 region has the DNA TGTGCCAGCAGTCCGGGGACAGGGGGAAGGGGAGGCTACACCTTC. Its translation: CASSPGTGGRGGYTF.

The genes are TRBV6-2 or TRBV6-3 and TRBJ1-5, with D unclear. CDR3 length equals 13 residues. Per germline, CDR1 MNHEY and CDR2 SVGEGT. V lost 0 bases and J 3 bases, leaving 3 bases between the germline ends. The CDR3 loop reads CASSYSYNQPQHF. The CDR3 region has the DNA TGTGCCAGCAGTTACTCCTACAATCAGCCCCAGCATTTT.

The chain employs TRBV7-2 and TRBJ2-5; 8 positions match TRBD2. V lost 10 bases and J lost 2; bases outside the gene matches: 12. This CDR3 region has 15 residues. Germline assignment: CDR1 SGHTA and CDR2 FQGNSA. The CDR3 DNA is TGTGCCACCGCCGGGGTAGCGGGGCTACAAGAGACCCAGTACTTC. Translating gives CATAGVAGLQETQYF.

The CDR3 DNA is TGCGCCAGCAGCCAAGAATGGACAGGGGTCTATGGCTACACCTTC. The encoded protein is CASSQEWTGVYGYTF. This sequence joins TRBV4-1 and TRBJ1-2; 9 bases fit TRBD1. Germline V CDR1 and CDR2: MGHRA, YSYEKL. The CDR3 loop spans 15 amino acids. Losses at the gene ends were 0 bases for V and 4 bases for J; bases not matched to a gene: 3.

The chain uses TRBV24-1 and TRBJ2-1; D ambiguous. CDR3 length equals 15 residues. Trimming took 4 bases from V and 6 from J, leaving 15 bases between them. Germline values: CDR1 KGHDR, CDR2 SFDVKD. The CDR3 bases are TGTGCCACCAGTGACCGAGCCCGGGTGCGCAATGAGCAGTTCTTC. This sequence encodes CATSDRARVRNEQFF.